This T cell receptor (beta chain) was sequenced for a study of CD8 T cells in ankylosing spondylitis. For TCR beta, libraries came from quantitative 5'-RACE with molecular barcodes. TCRdb processed the 5' RACE reads anew with MiXCR; each CDR3 protein has one entry. The data contain some 270,000 distinct CDR3 sequences, around 32% of them seen just once; the ten biggest clones take up approximately 4.4%. Study results and limitations: Reactive arthritis synovial fluid and blood previously showed some of these motif variants. Disease-linked clones, CD8+, were relatively rare in peripheral blood.

From germline, CDR1 is DFQATT and CDR2 SNEGSKA (reference sequence). This CDR3 has 9 amino acids. V shed 5 bases and J shed 10 bases, with 8 bases lying between them. This clonotype was detected only a few times. What it binds is not known. The specimen was blood, either unsorted or a sorted T cell fraction (not recorded which). The TCR sequence derives from a male donor with ankylosing spondylitis or in good health (not recorded which). The chain employs TRBV20-1 and TRBJ1-2; D may be TRBD1 (5 bases). This CDR3 is CSARGYYTF. CDR3 in DNA: TGCAGTGCTCGGGGGTACTACACCTTC.